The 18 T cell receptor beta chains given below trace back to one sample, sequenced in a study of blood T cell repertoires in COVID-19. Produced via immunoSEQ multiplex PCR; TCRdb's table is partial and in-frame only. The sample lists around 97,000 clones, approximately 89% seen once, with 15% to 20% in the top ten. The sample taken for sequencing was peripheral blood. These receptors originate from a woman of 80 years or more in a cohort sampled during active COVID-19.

Written as DNA, the CDR3 is TGTGCCAGCACCCGGACCGGGACATTGAACACTGAAGCTTTCTTT. Translation: CASTRTGTLNTEAFF. V usage is TRBV25-1 and J usage is TRBJ1-1; perhaps TRBD1 as D (6 bases). The CDR3 is made up of 15 amino acids. Per germline, CDR1 MGHDK and CDR2 SYGVNS. V shed 7 bases and J shed 0 bases, with 15 bases lying between them.

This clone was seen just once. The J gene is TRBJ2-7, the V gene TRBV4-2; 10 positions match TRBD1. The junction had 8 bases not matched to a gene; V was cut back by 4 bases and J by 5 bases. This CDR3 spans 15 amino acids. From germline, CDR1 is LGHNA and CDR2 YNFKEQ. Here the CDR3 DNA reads TGTGCCAGCAGCCGACTCGGACAGGGGGAGGACGAGCAGTACTTC. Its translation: CASSRLGQGEDEQYF.

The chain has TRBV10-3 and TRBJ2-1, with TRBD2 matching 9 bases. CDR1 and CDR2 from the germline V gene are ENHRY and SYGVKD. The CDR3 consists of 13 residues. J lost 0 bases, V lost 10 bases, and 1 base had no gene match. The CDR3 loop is CATSGISYNEQFF. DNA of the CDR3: TGTGCCACTAGCGGGATCTCCTACAATGAGCAGTTCTTC.

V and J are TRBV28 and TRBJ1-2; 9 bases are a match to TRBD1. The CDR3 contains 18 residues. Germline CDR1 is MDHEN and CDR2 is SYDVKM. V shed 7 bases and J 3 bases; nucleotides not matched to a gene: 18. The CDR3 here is CASTPPPGQGKVHYGYTF. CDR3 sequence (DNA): TGTGCCAGCACCCCTCCCCCGGGACAGGGAAAGGTCCACTATGGCTACACCTTC.

This CDR3 is CASSPDPGYGYTF. In nucleotides, the CDR3 is TGCGCCAGCAGCCCCGACCCGGGGTACGGCTACACCTTC. The chain couples TRBV5-1 to TRBJ1-2, with D hard to call. Trimming removed 4 bases at V and 8 bases at J, with 15 bases between. This CDR3 contains 13 residues. Germline V gives CDR1 SGHRS, CDR2 YFSETQ.

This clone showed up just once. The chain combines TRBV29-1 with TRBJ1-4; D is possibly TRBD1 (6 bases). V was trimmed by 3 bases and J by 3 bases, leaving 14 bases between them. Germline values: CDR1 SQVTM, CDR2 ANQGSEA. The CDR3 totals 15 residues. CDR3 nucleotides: TGCAGCGTTGACATTACAGGGTCGGCTAATGAAAAACTGTTTTTT. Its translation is CSVDITGSANEKLFF.

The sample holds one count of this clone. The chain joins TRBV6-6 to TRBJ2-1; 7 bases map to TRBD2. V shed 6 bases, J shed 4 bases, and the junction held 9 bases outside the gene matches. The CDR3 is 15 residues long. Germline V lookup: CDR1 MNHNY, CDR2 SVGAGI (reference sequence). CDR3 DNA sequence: TGTGCCAGCAGCCCCGGACTAGTTCGTTACAATGAGCAGTTCTTC. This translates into CASSPGLVRYNEQFF.

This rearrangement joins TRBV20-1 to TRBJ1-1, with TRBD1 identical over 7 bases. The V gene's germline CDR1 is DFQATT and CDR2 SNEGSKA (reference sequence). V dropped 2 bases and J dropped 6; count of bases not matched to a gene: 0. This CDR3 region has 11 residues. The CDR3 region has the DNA TGCAGTGCTAGACAGGGGGCTGAAGCTTTCTTT. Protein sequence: CSARQGAEAFF.

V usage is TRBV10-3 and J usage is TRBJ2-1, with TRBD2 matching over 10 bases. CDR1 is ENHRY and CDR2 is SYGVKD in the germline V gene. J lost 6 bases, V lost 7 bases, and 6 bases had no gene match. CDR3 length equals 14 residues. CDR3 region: CAIMGAGGFNEQFF. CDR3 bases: TGTGCCATCATGGGAGCGGGAGGGTTCAATGAGCAGTTCTTC.

The CDR3 reads CASSRTGGAEAFF. DNA of the CDR3: TGTGCCAGCAGCCGTACAGGGGGAGCCGAAGCTTTCTTT. V and J are TRBV5-8 and TRBJ1-1, with TRBD1 matching 8 bases. J lost 8 bases, V lost 4 bases, and 7 bases had no gene match. Germline V gene lookup returns CDR1 SGHTS and CDR2 YDEGEE. CDR3 size: 13 residues.

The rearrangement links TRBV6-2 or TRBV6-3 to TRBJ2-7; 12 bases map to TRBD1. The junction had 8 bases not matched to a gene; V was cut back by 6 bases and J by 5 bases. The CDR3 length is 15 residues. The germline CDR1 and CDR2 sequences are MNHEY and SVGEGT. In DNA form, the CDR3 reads TGTGCCAGCAGCCAACCTGGGACAGGGGGCCACGAGCAGTACTTC. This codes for CASSQPGTGGHEQYF.

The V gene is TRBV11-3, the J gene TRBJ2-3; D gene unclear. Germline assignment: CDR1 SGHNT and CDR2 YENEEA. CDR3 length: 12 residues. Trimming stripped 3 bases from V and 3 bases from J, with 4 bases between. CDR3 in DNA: TGTGCCAGCAGCTTCTTTACAGATACGCAGTATTTT. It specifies CASSFFTDTQYF.

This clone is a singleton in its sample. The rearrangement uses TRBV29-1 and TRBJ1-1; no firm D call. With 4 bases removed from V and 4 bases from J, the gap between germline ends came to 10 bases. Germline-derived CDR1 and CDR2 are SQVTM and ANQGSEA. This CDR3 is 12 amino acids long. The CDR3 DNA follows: TGCAGCGTTGTACCGACTAGCACTGAAGCTTTCTTT. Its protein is CSVVPTSTEAFF.

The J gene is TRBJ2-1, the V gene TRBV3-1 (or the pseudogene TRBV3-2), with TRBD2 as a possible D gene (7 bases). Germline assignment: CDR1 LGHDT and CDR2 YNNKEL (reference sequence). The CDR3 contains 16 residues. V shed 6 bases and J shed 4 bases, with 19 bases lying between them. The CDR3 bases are TGTGCCAGCAGATCAATGCTCGGGGGGACATACAATGAGCAGTTCTTC. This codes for CASRSMLGGTYNEQFF.

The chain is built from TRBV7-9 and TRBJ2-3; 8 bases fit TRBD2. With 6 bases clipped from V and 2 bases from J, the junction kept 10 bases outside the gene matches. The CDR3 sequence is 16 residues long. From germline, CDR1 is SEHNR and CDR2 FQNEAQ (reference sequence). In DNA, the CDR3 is TGTGCCAGCAGGATCGGGGGGGCGACGTTCACAGATACGCAGTATTTT. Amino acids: CASRIGGATFTDTQYF. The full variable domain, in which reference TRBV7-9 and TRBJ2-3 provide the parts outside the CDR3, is DTGVSQNPRHKITKRGQNVTFRCDPISEHNRLYWYRQTLGQGPEFLTYFQNEAQLEKSRLLSDRFSAERPKGSFSTLEIQRTEQGDSAMYLCASRIGGATFTDTQYFGPGTRLTVL.

CDR3 amino acids: CASSYQAGHSDTQYF. As DNA, the CDR3 is TGCGCCAGCAGTTATCAAGCGGGGCACTCAGATACGCAGTATTTT. V gene TRBV10-2 combines with J gene TRBJ2-3; 7 bases align to TRBD2. This CDR3 is 15 amino acids long. Germline assignment: CDR1 WSHSY and CDR2 SAAADI. Trimming at V came to 5 bases and at J to 4 bases, leaving 9 bases not matched to a gene.

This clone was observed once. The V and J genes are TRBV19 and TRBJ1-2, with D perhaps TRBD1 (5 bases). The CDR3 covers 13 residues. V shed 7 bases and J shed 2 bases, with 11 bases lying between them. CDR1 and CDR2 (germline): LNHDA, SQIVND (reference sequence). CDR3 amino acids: CASNGGQNYGYTF. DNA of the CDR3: TGTGCCAGTAACGGGGGTCAGAACTATGGCTACACCTTC.

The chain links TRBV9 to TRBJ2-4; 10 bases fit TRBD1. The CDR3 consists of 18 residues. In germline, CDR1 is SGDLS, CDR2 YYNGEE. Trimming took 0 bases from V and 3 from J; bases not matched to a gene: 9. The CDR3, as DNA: TGTGCCAGCAGCGTAGGGGTCAGACAGGGGGCTGGCAAAAACATTCAGTACTTC. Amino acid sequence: CASSVGVRQGAGKNIQYF. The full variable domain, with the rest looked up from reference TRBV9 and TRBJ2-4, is DSGVTQTPKHLITATGQRVTLRCSPRSGDLSVYWYQQSLDQGLQFLIQYYNGEERAKGNILERFSAQQFPDLHSELNLSSLELGDSALYFCASSVGVRQGAGKNIQYFGAGTRLSVL.